The next 22 T cell receptor beta chains were all read from a single sample in a study of cytomegalovirus exposure and HLA in healthy donors. PCR primers comprised 60 Vbeta and 13 Jbeta primers. Some clones are missing from TCRdb's copy, which holds only in-frame ones; the method was immunoSEQ multiplex PCR. Among roughly 190,000 clones listed, approximately 83% were seen once. Sequences were obtained from PBMCs. All receptors come from a woman in her forties or fifties in good health and CMV-seropositive.

This chain links TRBV28 with TRBJ1-2; TRBD1 matches 7 bases. The CDR3 has 12 amino acids. V dropped 7 bases and J dropped 4; count of bases not matched to a gene: 3. Looked up from germline, CDR1 is MDHEN and CDR2 is SYDVKM. The CDR3 region has the DNA TGTGCCAGCAAACAGGGGCGCTATGGCTACACCTTC. Its translation: CASKQGRYGYTF.

V gene TRBV9 combines with J gene TRBJ2-3, with D possibly matching TRBD1 (6 bases). This CDR3 spans 17 amino acids. Germline V lookup: CDR1 SGDLS, CDR2 YYNGEE. The V and J ends lost 5 bases and 6 bases respectively, with 25 bases between them. This CDR3 reads CASSDAGGRGFRDTQYF. The CDR3 DNA reads TGTGCCAGCAGTGACGCAGGCGGCAGGGGATTCCGGGATACGCAGTATTTT.

V gene TRBV6-4 combines with J gene TRBJ1-1; tentative D call: TRBD1 (5 bases). CDR3 length: 16 amino acids. With 2 bases removed from V and 0 bases from J, the gap between germline ends came to 13 bases. Germline V gene sequence: CDR1 MRHNA, CDR2 SNTAGT. The CDR3 sequence: CASSDGVGHLNTEAFF. The CDR3, as DNA: TGTGCCAGCAGTGACGGCGTGGGGCACCTGAACACTGAAGCTTTCTTT.

The table lists this clone with a count of one. This chain uses TRBV18 with TRBJ1-1; D remains unclear. This CDR3 is 13 amino acids long. V shed 3 bases and J shed 0 bases, with 5 bases lying between them. Germline V gives CDR1 KGHSH, CDR2 LQKENI. The CDR3 reads CASSPRVNTEAFF. CDR3 DNA: TGTGCCAGCTCACCCCGAGTGAACACTGAAGCTTTCTTT.

The gene calls are TRBV9 and TRBJ2-5, with 9 bases matching TRBD2. The germline V gene encodes CDR1 SGDLS and CDR2 YYNGEE. Unmatched junction bases numbered 8, after V lost 0 bases and J lost 5 bases. The CDR3 spans 16 residues. CDR3 sequence (DNA): TGTGCCAGCAGCGTAGAACTAGCGGGTGTTGGGGAGACCCAGTACTTC. This encodes CASSVELAGVGETQYF.

Worth noting for this clone: Germline and junction disagree at one end, which may indicate a read error. The rearrangement uses TRBV6-5 and TRBJ2-1; D possibly corresponds to TRBD2 (5 bases). CDR1 is MNHEY and CDR2 is SVGAGI in the germline V gene. The CDR3 totals 14 residues. As DNA, the CDR3 is TGTGCCTCCCGGCCCGGTAGAGGGTACAGTGAGCAGTTCTTC. This gives the protein CASRPGRGYSEQFF.

The chain carries TRBV27 and TRBJ2-1; 9 bases agree with TRBD2. Looked up from germline, CDR1 is MNHEY and CDR2 is SMNVEV (reference sequence). V shed 1 base and J 4 bases; nucleotides not matched to a gene: 11. The CDR3 runs 18 residues. Here the CDR3 reads CASSLLRAGGGGYNEQFF. CDR3 bases: TGTGCCAGCAGTTTATTACGAGCGGGGGGCGGTGGATACAATGAGCAGTTCTTC.

A single count supports this clone. The chain combines TRBV27 with TRBJ2-1; TRBD2 is a possible D gene (6 bases). The germline V gene has CDR1 MNHEY and CDR2 SMNVEV (reference sequence). The V end was cut by 8 bases, the J end by 4 bases, with 18 bases between. This CDR3 has 15 amino acids. The DNA for the CDR3 is TGTGCCAGCCGTATGGGACTGGGGGTATACAATGAGCAGTTCTTC. Residues: CASRMGLGVYNEQFF.

V and J are TRBV7-9 and TRBJ2-7, with a weak D call TRBD2 (6 bases). Trimming shortened V by 7 bases and J by 5 bases, and 21 bases separated the two germline ends. CDR1 is SEHNR and CDR2 is FQNEAQ in the germline V gene (reference sequence). CDR3 size: 15 residues. The CDR3: CASTPYRASANEQYF. DNA for the CDR3: TGTGCCAGCACGCCCTATAGGGCTAGCGCGAACGAGCAGTACTTC.

The chain combines TRBV5-4 with TRBJ1-2; 7 bases agree with TRBD1. After removal of 4 bases from V and 6 bases from J, the junction contained 6 bases not matched to a gene. The CDR3 has 13 residues. Per germline, CDR1 SGHNT and CDR2 YYREEE (reference sequence). Here the CDR3 DNA reads TGTGCCAGCAGCCTGCAGGGGGTTGATGGCTACACCTTC. This sequence encodes CASSLQGVDGYTF.

The chain combines TRBV9 with TRBJ2-1, with 8 bases lining up with TRBD2. V shed 3 bases and J 6 bases; nucleotides not matched to a gene: 11. The CDR3 has 16 residues. Germline CDR1 reads SGDLS; CDR2 reads YYNGEE. DNA for the CDR3: TGTGCCAGCAGCGCCGCCCCCACGGGGGGGCCCAATGAGCAGTTCTTC. Amino acids: CASSAAPTGGPNEQFF. The whole variable domain, remainder taken from reference TRBV9 and TRBJ2-1, is DSGVTQTPKHLITATGQRVTLRCSPRSGDLSVYWYQQSLDQGLQFLIQYYNGEERAKGNILERFSAQQFPDLHSELNLSSLELGDSALYFCASSAAPTGGPNEQFFGPGTRLTVL.

The chain carries TRBV7-8 and TRBJ1-6, with TRBD1 matching 8 bases. There are 15 residues in the CDR3. Trimming cost V 7 bases and J 5 bases; bases outside gene matches: 7. CDR1 is SGHVS and CDR2 is FQNEAQ in the germline V gene. CDR3 in DNA: TGTGCCAGCACCCGGGACAGGAGGAATAATTCACCCCTCCACTTT. Residues: CASTRDRRNNSPLHF.

Comment on this clone: Other DNA variants within this sample encode the same CDR3. The chain links TRBV5-1 to TRBJ2-7, with 8 nucleotides matching TRBD1. The CDR3 sequence is 13 residues long. Losses at the gene ends were 1 base for V and 12 bases for J; bases not matched to a gene: 9. The germline gives CDR1 SGHRS, CDR2 YFSETQ. In DNA form, the CDR3 reads TGCGCCAGCAGCTTGTCACCGCAGGGGGCGGGGTACTTC. This codes for CASSLSPQGAGYF.

The CDR3 DNA follows: TGTGCCAGCAGCCGAACCCGGGGCACTGAAGCTTTCTTT. It translates to CASSRTRGTEAFF. J is TRBJ1-1 and V is TRBV11-2; D not resolved. The CDR3 sequence is 13 residues long. Germline V lookup: CDR1 SGHAT, CDR2 FQNNGV. V was pared by 5 bases and J by 4 bases, with 11 bases between.

The chain has TRBV12-5 and TRBJ2-3; 15 bases match TRBD2. This CDR3 is built from 16 residues. From germline, CDR1 is LGHNT and CDR2 FRNRAP. J was trimmed by 6 bases and V by 4 bases; bases with no gene match: 5. The CDR3 here is CASGWGLAGGEDTQYF. CDR3 DNA: TGTGCTAGTGGTTGGGGACTAGCGGGGGGAGAGGATACGCAGTATTTT.

The chain employs TRBV6-5 and TRBJ1-2; no firm D call. Germline V CDR1 and CDR2: MNHEY, SVGAGI. This CDR3 contains 14 residues. Trimming left V 2 bases short and J 4 bases short, with 11 bases between. CDR3 residues: CASSYDGPSYGYTF. The CDR3 DNA is TGTGCCAGCAGTTACGATGGGCCTTCCTATGGCTACACCTTC.

The gene calls are TRBV5-1 and TRBJ2-1; D possibly corresponds to TRBD1 (6 bases). The germline V gene encodes CDR1 SGHRS and CDR2 YFSETQ. CDR3 length: 13 residues. V was pared by 0 bases and J by 6 bases, with 7 bases between. The CDR3 protein is CASSLAQGNEQFF. The CDR3 coding sequence is TGCGCCAGCAGCTTGGCACAGGGCAATGAGCAGTTCTTC.

The CDR3 sequence is CASSFIGAQHF. The CDR3 nucleotides read TGTGCCAGTAGTTTCATAGGGGCCCAGCATTTT. The chain is built from TRBV19 and TRBJ1-5, with TRBD1 as a possible D gene (5 bases). The CDR3 has 11 residues. The V gene's germline CDR1 is LNHDA and CDR2 SQIVND (reference sequence). Trimming took off 5 bases at V and 11 bases at J, with 10 bases between the two ends.

This rearrangement joins TRBV28 to TRBJ1-1, with D uncertain. The germline V gene has CDR1 MDHEN and CDR2 SYDVKM. V shed 4 bases and J shed 6 bases, with 12 bases lying between them. This CDR3 has 13 residues. The CDR3 loop is CASSSPGRPEAFF. As DNA, the CDR3 is TGTGCCAGCAGTTCCCCTGGCCGCCCTGAAGCTTTCTTT.

V usage is TRBV7-8 and J usage is TRBJ1-1, with 8 bases matching TRBD1. CDR1 is SGHVS, CDR2 FQNEAQ, per germline. Losses at the gene ends were 0 bases for V and 8 bases for J; bases not matched to a gene: 11. This CDR3 has 16 residues. The CDR3 sequence is CASSLAGQGAFTEAFF. CDR3 DNA sequence: TGTGCCAGCAGCTTAGCGGGGCAGGGGGCGTTCACCGAAGCTTTCTTT.

This chain links TRBV7-7 with TRBJ2-3; TRBD1 matches 9 bases. V lost 4 bases and J lost 2; bases outside the gene matches: 7. Germline V gene sequence: CDR1 SSHAT, CDR2 FNYEAQ (reference sequence). This CDR3 is built from 16 residues. The chain's CDR3 is CASSSSGTGTTDTQYF. The CDR3 DNA sequence: TGTGCCAGCAGCTCCTCCGGGACAGGGACCACAGATACGCAGTATTTT. The full variable domain, in which reference TRBV7-7 and TRBJ2-3 provide the parts outside the CDR3, is GAGVSQSPRYKVTKRGQDVTLRCDPISSHATLYWYQQALGQGPEFLTYFNYEAQPDKSGLPSDRFSAERPEGSISTLTIQRTEQRDSAMYRCASSSSGTGTTDTQYFGPGTRLTVL.

The chain is built from TRBV11-2 and TRBJ2-1; 13 positions agree with TRBD2. The junction had 6 bases not matched to a gene; V was cut back by 5 bases and J by 8 bases. The CDR3 contains 15 residues. Germline V CDR1 and CDR2: SGHAT, FQNNGV. The CDR3 loop reads CASSTGLAGPDEQFF. The CDR3 DNA follows: TGTGCCAGCAGCACGGGACTAGCGGGACCTGATGAGCAGTTCTTC.